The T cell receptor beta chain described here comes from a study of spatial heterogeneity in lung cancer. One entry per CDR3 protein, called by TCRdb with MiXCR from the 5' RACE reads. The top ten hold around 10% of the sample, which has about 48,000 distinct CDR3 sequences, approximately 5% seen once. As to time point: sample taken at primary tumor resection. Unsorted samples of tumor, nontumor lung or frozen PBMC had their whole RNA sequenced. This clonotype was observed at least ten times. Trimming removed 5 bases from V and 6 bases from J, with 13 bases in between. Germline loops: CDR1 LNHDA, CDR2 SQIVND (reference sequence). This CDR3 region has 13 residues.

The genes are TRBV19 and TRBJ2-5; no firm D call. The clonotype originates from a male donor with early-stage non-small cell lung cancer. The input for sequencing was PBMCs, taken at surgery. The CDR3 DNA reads TGTGCCAGTAGTCCCTACGGTTTCCAGACCCAGTACTTC. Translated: CASSPYGFQTQYF.